The present T cell receptor beta chain was sequenced within a study of T cell changes during pregnancy in multiple sclerosis (dated by TCRdb to about 2019). In the study overall: The study looked at changes in the T cell repertoire across pregnancy in women with multiple sclerosis.

About this clone itself: Its target antigen remains unknown. No base-level quality is on record; no much larger clone is a single base apart.

The library was generated by the immunoSEQ multiplex PCR assay. TCRdb mirrors the immuneACCESS table, restricted to in-frame sequences. Some clones are absent from its copies; in checked studies, under half trace to an unresolved V gene, and the reason for the others is unknown. This sample holds about 27,000 clones; more than 75% were observed only once. Around 13% of the sample is in the top ten clones. The CDR3 holds 16 amino acids from the cysteine to the phenylalanine. Only CDR3 DNA is held: 48 bases, read in frame from base 1. Via the germline V gene, CDR1 is SGHRS and CDR2 YFSETQ. V is pruned by 3 bases and J by 5 bases, leaving 11 bases of the junction without a gene match.

The sequencing used CD8+ T cells from peripheral blood mononuclear cells, collected in the first trimester of pregnancy. The receptor was isolated from a female donor in good health, enrolled as a control in a pregnancy study. The chain is assembled from TRBV5-1 and TRBJ2-1; 7 bases in the junction line up with TRBD1. The sequenced DNA: TGCGCCAGCAGCTCCGGGACAGTCAATTCTGACAATGAGCAGTTCTTC. It translates to CASSSGTVNSDNEQFF.